This T cell receptor beta chain emerged from a study of cytomegalovirus exposure and HLA in healthy donors. Study conclusions and caveats: Testing in vitro showed a few CMV-associated chains specific for CMV antigens.

The CDR3 has 14 amino acids. The J segment lost 3 bases and the V segment lost 5 bases, leaving 4 bases of the junction unmatched. Germline-derived CDR1 and CDR2 are PRHDT and FYEKMQ (reference sequence). Data came from immunoSEQ multiplex PCR; TCRdb stores just in-frame clones and leaves some out. The sample contains 200,000 or so clones, 70% to 85% of which appear only once. About this clone itself: Its antigen is currently unknown.

The chain couples TRBV13 to TRBJ2-7; 10 bases fit TRBD1. The sample comprised PBMCs. The clonotype comes from a woman in her twenties or thirties in good health and CMV-seropositive. The CDR3, as DNA: TGTGCCAGCAGCGTGGACAGGGGGATCTACGAGCAGTACTTC. Its translation: CASSVDRGIYEQYF.